The entry below describes one TCR beta chain. Its antigen remains unidentified. The input lacks base qualities; no much larger clone sits a single base away. The time point label corresponds to: baseline before first vaccination. The vaccinee samples were drawn from two UK trials, COV001 and COV002, one of which was a single-blind randomized controlled phase 2/3 trial testing AZD1222 (ChAdOx1 nCoV-19) in healthy adults. For TCRbeta chain sequencing, PBMC samples were collected from trial participants at day 0 and at day 28 after the second dose. Reading from cysteine to phenylalanine, the CDR3 counts 12 amino acids. The entry retains the CDR3 DNA only, 36 bases that are in frame from base 1. The CDR1 and CDR2 encoded by the germline V gene (reference sequence) are SGHNT and YYREEE. Cut back by 5 bases and 4 bases, the V and J ends lie 9 bases apart. The data originate from a study of T cell responses to AZD1222 COVID-19 vaccine (TCRdb year 2021). Regarding the study in general: AZD1222 recipients whose second dose came at about 4 weeks and those whose second dose came at about 12 weeks were combined into one group, since spike-specific TCR depth and breadth did not differ between the two schedules. A total of 233 trial participants underwent TCR sequencing, of whom some 210 received two doses of AZD1222 and about 25 received two doses of the MenACWY control vaccine. Trial participants were enrolled by age into 18-55, 56-69 and 70-plus year subgroups, with approximately 150, 28 and 58 TCR-sequenced participants respectively. The full study reports these points: The vaccine-associated CD4 TCRs covered the entire spike protein, and the dominant responses fell in regions 160-218 and 743-854. The 56-69-year group was small, and its depth increase did not reach significance, likely because of low power. Most participants were white British and females outnumbered males, and the authors suggested that clonal diversity may have been underestimated. Conclusions about previously exposed vaccinees are limited, since just a handful of AZD1222 recipients were seropositive for SARS-CoV-2 at baseline. Because no day 14 peak-response samples were available, repertoires were characterized only after the peak T cell response. Nearly half of unique spike-specific TCRs reportedly recognized epitopes outside regions mutated in the B.1.351 and B.1.1.7 variants. After two AZD1222 doses, spike-specific TCR breadth and depth were significantly higher than at day 0 and than in MenACWY recipients.

The CDR3 regions of human TCRbeta chains were analyzed by immunosequencing. On the study's bioinformatics: TCRs in the repertoires were matched against a reference library of SARS-CoV-2-specific TCRs that had been generated with the MIRA antigen-specificity platform. Breadth meant the fraction of unique TCRs that were SARS-CoV-2-associated, whereas depth meant the fraction of total T cells that were SARS-CoV-2-associated. Using the MIRA data, each spike-specific TCR was assigned both to the spike region to which the TCR was reactive and to a CD4 or CD8 class. Log10-transformed breadth and depth values were compared by one-way ANOVA with Sidak's multiple comparisons tests. This immuneACCESS table, as held by TCRdb, lists in-frame sequences with V and J called but not all clones. Of the missing ones, under half trace to an unresolved V gene in checked studies; the others have no known cause. That table furnishes V, J and clone size, whereas the DNA furnished D and trimming. The sample table lists fewer than 150,000 clones, roughly 90% of them with a count of one. The top ten clonotypes cover 1.9% of the sample.

Rearrangement joined TRBV5-4 to TRBJ1-1; the D gene identity is not certain. The receptor comes from an adult in good health. This sample comprised peripheral blood, obtained on day 0 of AZD1222 vaccination. The DNA sequence is TGTGCCAGCAGGAGAAGCGGCACTGAAGCTTTCTTT. It specifies CASRRSGTEAFF. Reference TRBV5-4 and TRBJ1-1 genes cover what lies past the CDR3, so the full variable domain is ETGVTQSPTHLIKTRGQQVTLRCSSQSGHNTVSWYQQALGQGPQFIFQYYREEENGRGNFPPRFSGLQFPNYSSELNVNALELDDSALYLCASRRSGTEAFFGQGTRLTVV.